The 21 T cell receptor beta chains presented below share a single source sample, sequenced in a study of blood T cells in healthy people across ages. Combining a sample-barcoded 5' primer with a J-beta primer mix, a second PCR ran for about 6 to 12 cycles. Each CDR3 protein gets one entry after TCRdb re-called the 5' RACE reads with MiXCR. The table records about 1.5 million distinct CDR3 sequences, 42% of them present only once. Source material: blood. The receptors were sampled from a woman between 18 and 29 years old in good health.

This clonotype was detected only a few times. The gene calls are TRBV7-2 and TRBJ1-2; D perhaps matches TRBD1 (6 bases). This CDR3 is built from 13 residues. Germline-derived CDR1 and CDR2 are SGHTA and FQGNSA. Trimming left V 7 bases short and J 8 bases short, with 17 bases between. The CDR3 DNA sequence: TGTGCCAGCACAGGGGAGATACTGAGGGGCTACACCTTC. Its translation: CASTGEILRGYTF.

The chain is built from TRBV5-1 and TRBJ1-6, with 8 bases that match TRBD1. Trimming cost V 6 bases and J 5 bases; bases outside gene matches: 7. The CDR3 is 15 amino acids. Germline values: CDR1 SGHRS, CDR2 YFSETQ. CDR3 nucleotides: TGCGCCAGCATGGAATGGACAGGGAATAATTCACCCCTCCACTTT. Protein sequence: CASMEWTGNNSPLHF.

This chain connects TRBV24-1 to TRBJ2-4, with 7 bases lining up with TRBD1. The last part of the DNA fits TRBJ2-7 better; the J call may be wrong. This CDR3 contains 14 residues. The germline V gene encodes CDR1 KGHDR and CDR2 SFDVKD. CDR3 nucleotides: TGTGCCACCAGTGATTTGAGACAGGGCTACGAGCAGTACTTC. Translation gives CATSDLRQGYEQYF.

In this sample, this clonotype turned up a few times. The chain combines TRBV12-3 or TRBV12-4 with TRBJ1-2; no reliable D call. The CDR3 has 14 amino acids. Trimming removed 1 base from V and 0 bases from J, with 6 bases in between. The CDR3 nucleotides read TGTGCCAGCAGTTTAGGAGAATCTAACTATGGCTACACCTTC. Its protein product is CASSLGESNYGYTF.

The CDR3 protein is CSAPPGTPNLLHTQYF. The CDR3 DNA follows: TGCAGTGCTCCCCCCGGGACTCCGAACCTACTACATACGCAGTATTTT. The genes are TRBV20-1 and TRBJ2-3; D is possibly TRBD2 (6 bases). The CDR3 length is 16 residues. In germline, CDR1 is DFQATT, CDR2 SNEGSKA (reference sequence). V was trimmed by 5 bases and J by 7 bases, leaving 25 bases between them.

V and J are TRBV6-6 and TRBJ1-5, with 10 nucleotides matching TRBD1. The CDR3 extends over 17 amino acids. V lost 1 base and J lost 5; bases outside the gene matches: 8. CDR1 and CDR2 from the germline V gene are MNHNY and SVGAGI (reference sequence). In DNA form, the CDR3 reads TGTGCCAGCAGTTACTTTGGGACAGGGGCGTCTGATCAGCCCCAGCATTTT. Translated, it gives CASSYFGTGASDQPQHF.

The chain employs TRBV6-1 and TRBJ2-7; no clear D. The V gene's germline CDR1 is MNHNS and CDR2 SASEGT. V lost 2 bases and J 0 bases, leaving 14 bases between the germline ends. The CDR3 is 16 amino acids. DNA for the CDR3: TGTGCCAGCAGTGAACGGAAACAGTTAGCCTCCTACGAGCAGTACTTC. Translating it yields CASSERKQLASYEQYF.

V gene TRBV20-1 combines with J gene TRBJ2-1; 10 nucleotides match TRBD2. The V segment lost 0 bases and the J segment 4 bases; nucleotides outside the gene matches: 6. CDR1 DFQATT and CDR2 SNEGSKA come from the germline V gene (reference sequence). CDR3 size: 16 residues. The CDR3 reads CSAREVGLADYNEQFF. CDR3 coding DNA: TGCAGTGCTAGAGAGGTTGGACTAGCGGATTACAATGAGCAGTTCTTC.

The J gene is TRBJ2-5, the V gene TRBV19, with D perhaps TRBD2 (7 bases). Trimming left V 5 bases short and J 5 bases short, with 15 bases between. The germline V gene has CDR1 LNHDA and CDR2 SQIVND (reference sequence). The CDR3 has 14 amino acids. CDR3 protein: CASSDRGASETQYF. CDR3 DNA: TGTGCCAGTAGTGATCGGGGGGCGTCGGAGACCCAGTACTTC.

This clonotype occurred a few times. The rearrangement uses TRBV7-2 and TRBJ2-3, with D maybe TRBD2 (6 bases). Looked up from germline, CDR1 is SGHTA and CDR2 is FQGNSA. The CDR3 loop spans 15 amino acids. V lost 5 bases, J lost 4 bases, and 16 bases lay in between. CDR3 sequence (DNA): TGTGCCAGCAGCCTAGTGCGGGGCGTGGCAGATACGCAGTATTTT. Its translation: CASSLVRGVADTQYF.

The chain carries TRBV20-1 and TRBJ2-1; 9 nucleotides line up with TRBD2. The DNA end lines up better with TRBJ2-7; the J call may be wrong. The CDR3 consists of 17 residues. Germline CDR1 is DFQATT and CDR2 is SNEGSKA (reference sequence). Written as DNA, the CDR3 is TGCAGTGCTAGAGATAAGGGTAGCGGGGGCTCCTACAATGAGCAGTACTTC. Its protein product is CSARDKGSGGSYNEQYF.

V gene TRBV6-1 combines with J gene TRBJ2-5, with 8 nucleotides matching TRBD2. The better agreement between TRBJ2-7 and the DNA end casts doubt on the J call. Germline CDR1 and CDR2: MNHNS and SASEGT. The CDR3 length is 14 residues. As DNA, the CDR3 is TGTGTCAACCTCACCACTAGCGGATCCTACGAGCAGTACTTC. Its protein product is CVNLTTSGSYEQYF.

This chain connects TRBV6-1 to TRBJ2-3; D unclear. This CDR3 region has 15 residues. Trimming removed 6 bases from V and 6 bases from J, with 19 bases in between. The germline V gene has CDR1 MNHNS and CDR2 SASEGT. The CDR3, as DNA: TGTGCCAGCAGCCCCGGCCCCGAACCTCCCGATACGCAGTATTTT. This encodes CASSPGPEPPDTQYF.

This clonotype has a handful of counts. The genes are TRBV20-1 and TRBJ2-4, with TRBD2 as a possible D gene (7 bases). The J call could be wrong; TRBJ2-5 is a better fit for the DNA end. Germline V lookup: CDR1 DFQATT, CDR2 SNEGSKA (reference sequence). The CDR3 contains 15 residues. CDR3 DNA sequence: TGCAGTGCTAGAGATCCCCTCGGGGGAGGGGGGACCCAGTACTTC. Protein product: CSARDPLGGGGTQYF.

V usage is TRBV20-1 and J usage is TRBJ1-2; 9 nucleotides agree with TRBD1. The length of the CDR3 is 16 residues. Germline lookup yields CDR1 DFQATT and CDR2 SNEGSKA (reference sequence). Trimming cost V 5 bases and J 2 bases; bases outside gene matches: 12. Here the CDR3 reads CSAWGDREGQNYGYTF. CDR3 nucleotide sequence: TGCAGTGCTTGGGGGGACAGGGAAGGCCAGAACTATGGCTACACCTTC.

The rearrangement links TRBV20-1 to TRBJ2-1, with TRBD2 identical over 7 bases. The CDR3 spans 15 residues. Germline loops: CDR1 DFQATT, CDR2 SNEGSKA (reference sequence). The ends lost 2 bases at V and 13 bases at J; junction bases unmatched: 17. This CDR3 is CSARRLAETRETQFF. CDR3 sequence (DNA): TGCAGTGCTAGAAGGCTAGCGGAGACCCGAGAGACCCAGTTCTTC.

J is TRBJ2-7 and V is TRBV7-9; no definite D call. CDR3 length: 14 amino acids. Germline V gene data show CDR1 as SEHNR and CDR2 as FQNEAQ (reference sequence). Trimming left V 5 bases short and J 5 bases short, with 16 bases between. The CDR3 coding sequence is TGTGCCAGCAGCCATCTCCGGACCCTCAACGAGCAGTACTTC. As protein: CASSHLRTLNEQYF.

This chain uses TRBV7-6 with TRBJ2-7; D not certain. CDR3 length: 14 amino acids. CDR1 SGHVS and CDR2 FNYEAQ come from the germline V gene. V shed 5 bases and J shed 2 bases, with 13 bases lying between them. The CDR3, as DNA: TGTGCCAGCAGCGTCGATCACTGGGCCTACGAGCAGTACTTC. Translation: CASSVDHWAYEQYF. Variable domain in full (rest from reference TRBV7-6 and TRBJ2-7): GAGVSQSPRYKVTKRGQDVALRCDPISGHVSLYWYRQALGQGPEFLTYFNYEAQQDKSGLPNDRFSAERPEGSISTLTIQRTEQRDSAMYRCASSVDHWAYEQYFGPGTRLTVT.

The chain couples TRBV29-1 to TRBJ2-7; D is ambiguous. The better agreement between TRBJ2-5 and the DNA end casts doubt on the J call. The germline V gene encodes CDR1 SQVTM and CDR2 ANQGSEA. The CDR3 length is 13 residues. CDR3 in DNA: TGCAGCGTTGAAGACCTCCGGGCGGAGACCCAGTACTTC. Translating it yields CSVEDLRAETQYF.

The chain is built from TRBV7-6 and TRBJ2-2, with no clear D. The V and J ends lost 5 bases and 6 bases respectively, with 10 bases between them. Germline V gives CDR1 SGHVS, CDR2 FNYEAQ. This CDR3 is built from 13 residues. In DNA, the CDR3 is TGTGCCAGCAGCCCTATAACGCCCGGGGAGCTGTTTTTT. Amino acids: CASSPITPGELFF. Full variable domain (outside the CDR3, taken from reference TRBV7-6 and TRBJ2-2): GAGVSQSPRYKVTKRGQDVALRCDPISGHVSLYWYRQALGQGPEFLTYFNYEAQQDKSGLPNDRFSAERPEGSISTLTIQRTEQRDSAMYRCASSPITPGELFFGEGSRLTVL.

This clonotype was observed a handful of times. V and J are TRBV9 and TRBJ2-3, with TRBD2 identical over 10 bases. Germline values: CDR1 SGDLS, CDR2 YYNGEE. V gave up 0 bases and J gave up 5 bases; unmatched junction bases: 6. The CDR3 is made up of 16 amino acids. The CDR3 coding sequence is TGTGCCAGCAGCGTAGGAAATAGCGGGGGGTTAGATACGCAGTATTTT. Translation gives CASSVGNSGGLDTQYF. Looking up the rest from reference TRBV9 and TRBJ2-3 gives the full variable domain: DSGVTQTPKHLITATGQRVTLRCSPRSGDLSVYWYQQSLDQGLQFLIQYYNGEERAKGNILERFSAQQFPDLHSELNLSSLELGDSALYFCASSVGNSGGLDTQYFGPGTRLTVL.